A single sample gave rise to the 23 T cell receptor beta chains below, sequenced in a study of control samples from healthy donors and cancer patients. The assay was immunoSEQ multiplex PCR, and TCRdb's table has in-frame clones only and misses some. The sample holds roughly 74,000 clones, over 90% seen once. Sample: blood. These receptor sequences come from a woman aged 18-30 years in good health.

V usage is TRBV28 and J usage is TRBJ1-1, with TRBD1 matching over 8 bases. V was clipped by 4 bases and J by 0 bases; unmatched bases: 4. Germline V CDR1 and CDR2: MDHEN, SYDVKM. CDR3 length: 15 amino acids. CDR3 residues: CASSSYRGMNTEAFF. The CDR3 bases are TGTGCCAGCAGTTCATACAGGGGGATGAACACTGAAGCTTTCTTT.

This sequence joins TRBV7-2 and TRBJ2-5; weak D call: TRBD1 (6 bases). CDR3 length: 15 amino acids. V gave up 3 bases and J gave up 5 bases, with 16 bases separating them. Germline CDR1 is SGHTA and CDR2 is FQGNSA. Here the CDR3 reads CASSFEGGLGETQYF. CDR3 in DNA: TGTGCCAGCAGCTTCGAAGGGGGTTTGGGGGAGACCCAGTACTTC.

The rearrangement uses TRBV5-6 and TRBJ1-4; 9 bases match TRBD1. V shed 0 bases and J 11 bases; nucleotides not matched to a gene: 5. CDR1 is SGHDT and CDR2 is YYEEEE in the germline V gene. The length of the CDR3 is 14 residues. CDR3 in DNA: TGTGCCAGCAGCTTGGAAGGACAGGGGAAGAAACTGTTTTTT. This encodes CASSLEGQGKKLFF.

The rearrangement uses TRBV19 and TRBJ2-7; 9 bases line up with TRBD2. The CDR3 runs to 15 residues. With 5 bases clipped from V and 3 bases from J, the junction kept 8 bases outside the gene matches. Germline-derived CDR1 and CDR2 are LNHDA and SQIVND (reference sequence). CDR3 in DNA: TGTGCCAGTAGTGGAAATAGCGGGAGATACTACGAGCAGTACTTC. It yields the protein CASSGNSGRYYEQYF.

This clone was seen a single time. The chain links TRBV9 to TRBJ1-2; the D is unclear. Trimming stripped 6 bases from V and 4 bases from J, with 10 bases between. Per the germline V gene, CDR1 is SGDLS and CDR2 is YYNGEE. This CDR3 is 12 amino acids long. The CDR3 spells CASTGESYGYTF. DNA for the CDR3: TGTGCCAGCACCGGGGAGAGCTATGGCTACACCTTC.

The chain links TRBV28 to TRBJ2-3; D is ambiguous. Looked up from germline, CDR1 is MDHEN and CDR2 is SYDVKM. Trimming left V 8 bases short and J 4 bases short, with 4 bases between. This CDR3 has 10 residues. The DNA for the CDR3 is TGTGCCAGCGTCCCAGATACGCAGTATTTT. Amino acids: CASVPDTQYF.

The rearrangement links TRBV9 to TRBJ2-7; possible D gene TRBD2, 5 bases. CDR1 is SGDLS and CDR2 is YYNGEE in the germline V gene. V lost 4 bases to trimming and J lost 0 bases, with 11 bases between them. This CDR3 is 14 amino acids long. For the CDR3, the DNA is TGTGCCAGCAGCCCCAACGGGGTCTCCTACGAGCAGTACTTC. Protein product: CASSPNGVSYEQYF.

The chain joins TRBV10-3 to TRBJ1-4; TRBD1 matches at 7 bases. This CDR3 has 14 residues. The germline CDR1 and CDR2 sequences are ENHRY and SYGVKD. J lost 3 bases, V lost 6 bases, and 4 bases had no gene match. Written as DNA, the CDR3 is TGTGCCATCAGCCCCGGGACAGCTAATGAAAAACTGTTTTTT. Translating it yields CAISPGTANEKLFF.

The chain uses TRBV5-1 and TRBJ2-7, with D unclear. V lost 0 bases to trimming and J lost 2 bases, with 9 bases between them. The CDR3 extends over 14 amino acids. CDR1 SGHRS and CDR2 YFSETQ come from the germline V gene. In nucleotides, the CDR3 is TGCGCCAGCAGCTTGGATTTCCCCACCTACGAGCAGTACTTC. It specifies CASSLDFPTYEQYF.

The chain links TRBV5-6 to TRBJ1-3; D remains unclear. V lost 0 bases to trimming and J lost 4 bases, with 8 bases between them. Germline lookup yields CDR1 SGHDT and CDR2 YYEEEE. The CDR3 is 14 residues long. Here the CDR3 DNA reads TGTGCCAGCAGCTTGGTAACAGAGGGAAACACCATATATTTT. This gives the protein CASSLVTEGNTIYF.

Of note for this clone: Sequence at one end of the junction differs from germline and may be a read error. This sample includes further DNA sequences coding for the same CDR3. V gene TRBV5-1 combines with J gene TRBJ2-2, with 7 positions matching TRBD2. This CDR3 has 12 amino acids. Germline V lookup: CDR1 SGHRS, CDR2 YFSETQ. The CDR3 spells CASSLEAGELFF. CDR3 bases: TGCGCCAGCAGCTTGGAGGCGGGGGAACTGTTTTTT.

V and J are TRBV18 and TRBJ1-4; 10 bases are a match to TRBD1. This CDR3 region has 16 residues. With V trimmed by 3 bases and J by 7 bases, 8 bases remained unmatched. Germline V gene lookup returns CDR1 KGHSH and CDR2 LQKENI. The CDR3 coding sequence is TGTGCCAGCTCACCTAAGGGACAGGGGACAAGTGAAAAACTGTTTTTT. It translates to CASSPKGQGTSEKLFF.

This chain links TRBV7-3 with TRBJ2-7; 7 bases align to TRBD2. Per the germline V gene, CDR1 is SGHTA and CDR2 is FQGTGA. The CDR3 has 14 residues. J lost 7 bases, V lost 0 bases, and 6 bases had no gene match. The CDR3 loop reads CASSLTGGLGEQYF. The CDR3 DNA sequence: TGTGCCAGCAGCTTAACGGGAGGGTTAGGGGAGCAGTACTTC.

The chain is built from TRBV19 and TRBJ2-2, with a tentative D call TRBD1 (6 bases). Trimming stripped 3 bases from V and 0 bases from J, with 17 bases between. The CDR3 runs to 18 residues. Germline-derived CDR1 and CDR2 are LNHDA and SQIVND (reference sequence). CDR3: CASSIRGTGSANTGELFF. The CDR3 DNA reads as TGTGCCAGTAGTATTCGGGGAACAGGGTCGGCGAACACCGGGGAGCTGTTTTTT.

This chain connects TRBV10-2 to TRBJ1-4; 10 bases map to TRBD1. With 2 bases clipped from V and 7 bases from J, the junction kept 4 bases outside the gene matches. The CDR3 has 15 residues. Germline assignment: CDR1 WSHSY and CDR2 SAAADI. The CDR3 bases are TGCGCCAGCAGTGAGCCGGGACAGGGGAGTGAAAAACTGTTTTTT. It encodes CASSEPGQGSEKLFF.

The V call is TRBV3-1 (or the pseudogene TRBV3-2), the J call TRBJ2-7; unclear D gene. This CDR3 comprises 14 residues. Trimming left V 4 bases short and J 4 bases short, with 14 bases between. Germline values: CDR1 LGHDT, CDR2 YNNKEL (reference sequence). Written as DNA, the CDR3 is TGTGCCAGCAGCCCTGGGAACTCTAGGTACGAGCAGTACTTC. This sequence encodes CASSPGNSRYEQYF.

The rearrangement uses TRBV11-2 and TRBJ2-7; possibly TRBD1 for D (5 bases). With 4 bases removed from V and 2 bases from J, the gap between germline ends came to 9 bases. Germline V gene data show CDR1 as SGHAT and CDR2 as FQNNGV. The CDR3 spans 13 residues. CDR3: CASSSQGPYEQYF. In nucleotides, the CDR3 is TGTGCCAGCAGCTCCCAGGGTCCCTACGAGCAGTACTTC.

This clone appeared a single time. The V and J genes are TRBV5-1 and TRBJ2-7, with D possibly being TRBD2 (5 bases). Trimming removed 0 bases at V and 2 bases at J, with 9 bases between. The V gene's germline CDR1 is SGHRS and CDR2 YFSETQ. There are 14 residues in the CDR3. The DNA for the CDR3 is TGCGCCAGCAGCTTGGGACTACTTACCTACGAGCAGTACTTC. This translates into CASSLGLLTYEQYF.

V is TRBV23-1 and J is TRBJ2-1; TRBD1 agrees at 12 bases. TRBV23-1 is an ORF, and what it does is uncertain. The CDR3 runs to 18 residues. Trimming at V came to 6 bases and at J to 1 base, leaving 10 bases not matched to a gene. The DNA for the CDR3 is TGCGCCAGCAGCGGGACAGGGGGCGCGTTATCGTCCTACAATGAGCAGTTCTTC. This sequence encodes CASSGTGGALSSYNEQFF.

V usage is TRBV19 and J usage is TRBJ1-2; 7 bases are a match to TRBD1. The V gene end was trimmed by 4 bases and the J gene end by 7 bases; junction bases not matched to a gene: 15. Per germline, CDR1 LNHDA and CDR2 SQIVND (reference sequence). The CDR3 length is 16 residues. The CDR3 DNA sequence: TGTGCCAGTAGTAGGTTCCCTGGAGGGGGCGAGAGTGGCTACACCTTC. Translated, it gives CASSRFPGGGESGYTF.

The chain links TRBV5-1 to TRBJ1-4; D not certain. Trimming shortened V by 0 bases and J by 0 bases, and 9 bases separated the two germline ends. The CDR3 runs to 16 residues. The germline CDR1 and CDR2 sequences are SGHRS and YFSETQ. The CDR3 loop is CASSLGGPPTNEKLFF. The CDR3 nucleotides are TGCGCCAGCAGCTTGGGTGGACCACCAACTAATGAAAAACTGTTTTTT.

CDR3 bases: TGTGCCAGCAGCTTCACGTCCGGTGAGCAGTTCTTC. Translating gives CASSFTSGEQFF. This chain links TRBV11-2 with TRBJ2-1; D gene ambiguous. There are 12 residues in the CDR3. Germline CDR1 reads SGHAT; CDR2 reads FQNNGV. V lost 3 bases to trimming and J lost 9 bases, with 9 bases between them.

V gene TRBV7-2 combines with J gene TRBJ2-7, with 7 bases fitting TRBD1. V was clipped by 7 bases and J by 0 bases; unmatched bases: 6. There are 14 residues in the CDR3. Germline loops: CDR1 SGHTA, CDR2 FQGNSA. In nucleotides, the CDR3 is TGTGCCAGCACCTCAGCAGGGGGCTCCTACGAGCAGTACTTC. Its translation: CASTSAGGSYEQYF.